The text below deals with one T cell receptor (beta chain). This sample stems from a study of radiation and T cells in renal cell carcinoma. Time point in this sample: blood 4 weeks post-SBRT, at nephrectomy. Treatment indicated: 15 Gy SBRT to primary tumor, nephrectomy 4 weeks later. Assay used: immunoSEQ multiplex PCR; TCRdb lists only in-frame clones, some missing. This table holds around 100,000 clones, approximately 82% found once. Per germline, CDR1 MNHNS and CDR2 SASEGT. The CDR3 loop spans 16 amino acids. Trimming took 3 bases from V and 2 from J; bases not matched to a gene: 5. The TCR originated in a man in his 60s with renal cell carcinoma. This chain joins TRBV6-1 and TRBJ2-3, with TRBD2 matching 10 bases. Sequenced here: blood, sampled from a patient whose treatment included radiotherapy and nephrectomy. The CDR3: CASSESGRGITDTQYF. The CDR3 coding sequence is TGTGCCAGCAGTGAGAGCGGGAGGGGGATCACAGATACGCAGTATTTT.